The clone carrying this T cell receptor (beta chain) was picked up a small number of times. Its target is not known. These data originate in a study of blood T cells in healthy people across ages. Then a second PCR, running roughly 6 to 11 cycles, was carried out with a sample-barcoded 5' primer and a J-beta primer mix. TCRdb itself ran the 5' RACE reads through MiXCR, one entry per CDR3 protein. The sample lists about 780,000 distinct CDR3 sequences, about 45% occurring once. This CDR3 region has 11 residues. Trimming took 3 bases from V and 7 from J, leaving 3 bases between them. The germline V gene has CDR1 ENHRY and CDR2 SYGVKD. Study-wide results and caveats: Strong correlation linked observed beta diversity and percent naive T cells. Fewer expanded clones and more diversity marked long-lived versus aged donors. Older individuals had lower TCR beta diversity per million T cells (the decline was roughly linear).

The sequence came from a man older than 75 in good health. Input material: blood. This chain links TRBV10-3 with TRBJ1-4; no clear D. The CDR3 loop reads CAISDSEKLFF. In DNA form, the CDR3 reads TGTGCCATCAGTGATAGTGAAAAACTGTTTTTT.